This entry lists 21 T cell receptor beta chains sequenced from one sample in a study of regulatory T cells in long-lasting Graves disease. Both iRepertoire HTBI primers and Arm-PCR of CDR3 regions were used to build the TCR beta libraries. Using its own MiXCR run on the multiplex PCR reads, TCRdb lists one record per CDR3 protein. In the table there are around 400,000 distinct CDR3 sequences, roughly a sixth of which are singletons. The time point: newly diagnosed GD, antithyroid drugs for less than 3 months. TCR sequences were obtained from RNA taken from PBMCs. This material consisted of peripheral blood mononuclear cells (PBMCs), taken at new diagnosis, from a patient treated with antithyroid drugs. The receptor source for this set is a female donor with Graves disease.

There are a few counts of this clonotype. The CDR3 spells CASSGQGARQPQHF. DNA of the CDR3: TGTGCCAGCAGTGGGCAGGGAGCGAGGCAGCCCCAGCATTTT. The chain employs TRBV2 and TRBJ1-5; D is possibly TRBD1 (5 bases). CDR1 is SNHLY and CDR2 is FYNNEI in the germline V gene. Trimming took 4 bases from V and 7 from J, leaving 14 bases between them. The CDR3 is 14 amino acids.

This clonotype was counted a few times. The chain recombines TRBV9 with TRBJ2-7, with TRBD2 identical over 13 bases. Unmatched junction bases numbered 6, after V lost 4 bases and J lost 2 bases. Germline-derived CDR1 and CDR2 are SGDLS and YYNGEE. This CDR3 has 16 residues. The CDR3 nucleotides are TGTGCCAGCAGCCCGGGACTAGCGGGAATTACCTACGAGCAGTACTTC. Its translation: CASSPGLAGITYEQYF. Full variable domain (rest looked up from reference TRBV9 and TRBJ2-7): DSGVTQTPKHLITATGQRVTLRCSPRSGDLSVYWYQQSLDQGLQFLIQYYNGEERAKGNILERFSAQQFPDLHSELNLSSLELGDSALYFCASSPGLAGITYEQYFGPGTRLTVT.

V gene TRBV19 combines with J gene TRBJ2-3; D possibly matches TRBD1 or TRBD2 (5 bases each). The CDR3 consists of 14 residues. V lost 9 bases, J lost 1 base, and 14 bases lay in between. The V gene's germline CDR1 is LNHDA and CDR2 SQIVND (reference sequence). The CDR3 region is CASREGIGTDTQYF. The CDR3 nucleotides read TGTGCCAGCCGTGAGGGGATTGGCACAGATACGCAGTATTTT.

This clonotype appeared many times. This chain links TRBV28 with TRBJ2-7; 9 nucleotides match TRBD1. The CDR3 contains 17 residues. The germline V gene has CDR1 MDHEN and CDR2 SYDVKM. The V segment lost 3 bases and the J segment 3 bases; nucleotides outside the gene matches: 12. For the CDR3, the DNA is TGTGCCAGCAGTTTTAGGGTCGCCGGGACAGGGAGCTACGAGCAGTACTTC. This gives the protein CASSFRVAGTGSYEQYF.

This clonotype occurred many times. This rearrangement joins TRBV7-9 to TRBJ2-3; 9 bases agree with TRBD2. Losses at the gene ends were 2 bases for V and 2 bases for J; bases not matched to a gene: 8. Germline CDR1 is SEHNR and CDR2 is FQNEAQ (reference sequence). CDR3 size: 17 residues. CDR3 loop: CASSLPLAGTSTDTQYF. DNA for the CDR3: TGTGCCAGCAGCTTACCGCTAGCGGGGACTTCCACAGATACGCAGTATTTT.

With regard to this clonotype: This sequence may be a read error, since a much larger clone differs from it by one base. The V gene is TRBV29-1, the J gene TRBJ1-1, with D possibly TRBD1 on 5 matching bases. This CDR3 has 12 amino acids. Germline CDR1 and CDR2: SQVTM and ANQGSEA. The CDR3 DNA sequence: TGCAGCGTTGAAGGGGGGAACACTGAAGCTCTCTTT. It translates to CSVEGGNTEALF.

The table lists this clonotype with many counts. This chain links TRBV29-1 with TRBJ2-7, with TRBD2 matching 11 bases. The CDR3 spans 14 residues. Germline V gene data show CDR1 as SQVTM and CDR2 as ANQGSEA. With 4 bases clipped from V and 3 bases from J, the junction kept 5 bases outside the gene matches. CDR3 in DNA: TGCAGCGTTGTCCTAGCGGGAGGAGTCTACGAGCAGTACTTC. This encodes CSVVLAGGVYEQYF.

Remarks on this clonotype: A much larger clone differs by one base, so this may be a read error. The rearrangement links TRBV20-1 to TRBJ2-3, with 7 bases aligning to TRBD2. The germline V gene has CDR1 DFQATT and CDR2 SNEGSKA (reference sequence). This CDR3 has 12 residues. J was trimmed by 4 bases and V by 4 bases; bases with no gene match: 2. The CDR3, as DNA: TGCAGTGCTAACAGCGGGGCAGATACGCAGTATTTT. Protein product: CSANSGADTQYF.

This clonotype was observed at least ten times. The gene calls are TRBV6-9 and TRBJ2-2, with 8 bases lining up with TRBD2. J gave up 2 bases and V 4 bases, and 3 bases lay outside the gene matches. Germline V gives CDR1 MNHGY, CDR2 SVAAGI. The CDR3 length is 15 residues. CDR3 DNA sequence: TGTGCCAGCAGTTGGCTAGCGGGCAACACCGGGGAGCTGTTTTTT. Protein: CASSWLAGNTGELFF.

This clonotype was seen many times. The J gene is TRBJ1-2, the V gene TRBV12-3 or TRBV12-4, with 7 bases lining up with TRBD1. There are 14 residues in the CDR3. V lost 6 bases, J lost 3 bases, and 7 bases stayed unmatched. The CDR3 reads CASSYRGGDYGYTF. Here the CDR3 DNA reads TGTGCCAGCAGCTACAGGGGAGGGGACTATGGCTACACCTTC.

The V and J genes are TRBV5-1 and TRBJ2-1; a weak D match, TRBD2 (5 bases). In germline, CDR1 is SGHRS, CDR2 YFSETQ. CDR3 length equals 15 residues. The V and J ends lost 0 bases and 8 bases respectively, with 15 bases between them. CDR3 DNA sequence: TGCGCCAGCAGCTTGGTGTTGAGCGGCCGGGATGAGCAGTTCTTC. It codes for CASSLVLSGRDEQFF.

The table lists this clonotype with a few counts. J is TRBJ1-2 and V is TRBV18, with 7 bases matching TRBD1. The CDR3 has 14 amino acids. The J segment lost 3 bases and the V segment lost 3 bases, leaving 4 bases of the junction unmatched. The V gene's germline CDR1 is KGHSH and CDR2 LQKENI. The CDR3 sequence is CASSPWDSYYGYTF. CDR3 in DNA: TGTGCCAGCTCACCTTGGGACAGTTACTATGGCTACACCTTC.

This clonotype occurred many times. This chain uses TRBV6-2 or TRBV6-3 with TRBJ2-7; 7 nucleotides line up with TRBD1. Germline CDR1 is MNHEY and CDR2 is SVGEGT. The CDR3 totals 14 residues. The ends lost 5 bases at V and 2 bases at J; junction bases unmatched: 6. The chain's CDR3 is CASSLQGRPYEQYF. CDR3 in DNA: TGTGCCAGCAGTCTACAGGGGCGGCCCTACGAGCAGTACTTC.

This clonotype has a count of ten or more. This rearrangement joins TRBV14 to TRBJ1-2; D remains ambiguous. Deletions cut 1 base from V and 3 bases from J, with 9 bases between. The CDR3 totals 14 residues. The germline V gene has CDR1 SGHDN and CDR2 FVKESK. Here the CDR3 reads CASSQAEGYYGYTF. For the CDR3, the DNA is TGTGCCAGCAGCCAAGCGGAGGGTTACTATGGCTACACCTTC.

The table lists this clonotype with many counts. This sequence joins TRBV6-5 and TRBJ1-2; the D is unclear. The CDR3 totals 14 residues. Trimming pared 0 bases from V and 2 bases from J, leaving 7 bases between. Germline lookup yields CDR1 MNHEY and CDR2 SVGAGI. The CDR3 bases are TGTGCCAGCAGTTACTCTCAGACCAACTATGGCTACACCTTC. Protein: CASSYSQTNYGYTF.

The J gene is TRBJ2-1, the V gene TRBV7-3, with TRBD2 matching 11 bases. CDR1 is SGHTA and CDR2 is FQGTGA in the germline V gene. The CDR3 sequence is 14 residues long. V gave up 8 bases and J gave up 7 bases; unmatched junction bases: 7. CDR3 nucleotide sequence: TGTGCCAGCGGCCCCGGGACTAGCGGAAATGAGCAGTTCTTC. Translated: CASGPGTSGNEQFF.

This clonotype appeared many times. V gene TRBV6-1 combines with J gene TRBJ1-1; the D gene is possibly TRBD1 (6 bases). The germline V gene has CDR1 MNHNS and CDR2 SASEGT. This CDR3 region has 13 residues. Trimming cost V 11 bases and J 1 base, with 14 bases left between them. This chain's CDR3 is CALTETGNTEAFF. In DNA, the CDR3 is TGTGCCCTGACGGAGACAGGGAACACTGAAGCTTTCTTT.

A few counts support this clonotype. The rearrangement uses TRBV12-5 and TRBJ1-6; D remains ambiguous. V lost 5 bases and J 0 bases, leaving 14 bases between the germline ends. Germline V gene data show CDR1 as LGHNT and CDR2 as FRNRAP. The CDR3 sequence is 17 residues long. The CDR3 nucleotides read TGTGCTAGTGGTCCCGAATGGCCAAGCTCCTATAATTCACCCCTCCACTTT. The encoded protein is CASGPEWPSSYNSPLHF.

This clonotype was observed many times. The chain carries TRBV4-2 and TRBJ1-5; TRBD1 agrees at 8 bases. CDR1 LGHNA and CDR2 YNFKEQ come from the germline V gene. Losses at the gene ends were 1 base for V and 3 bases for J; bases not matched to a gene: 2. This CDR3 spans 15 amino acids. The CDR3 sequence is CASSQADRDNQPQHF. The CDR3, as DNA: TGTGCCAGCAGCCAAGCGGACAGGGACAATCAGCCCCAGCATTTT.

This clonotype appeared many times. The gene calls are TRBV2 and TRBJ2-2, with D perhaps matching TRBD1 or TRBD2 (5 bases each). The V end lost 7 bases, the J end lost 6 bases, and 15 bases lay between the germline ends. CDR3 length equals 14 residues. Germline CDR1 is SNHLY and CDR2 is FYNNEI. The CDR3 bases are TGTGCCAGCATCGGACACGCCGGGGCCGGGGAGCTGTTTTTT. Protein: CASIGHAGAGELFF.

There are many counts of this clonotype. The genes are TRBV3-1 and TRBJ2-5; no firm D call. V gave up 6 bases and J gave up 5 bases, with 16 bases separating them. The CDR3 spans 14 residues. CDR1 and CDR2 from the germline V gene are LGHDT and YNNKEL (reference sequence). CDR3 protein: CASRVRSNEETQYF. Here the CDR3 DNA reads TGTGCCAGCAGGGTAAGGTCCAATGAGGAGACCCAGTACTTC.